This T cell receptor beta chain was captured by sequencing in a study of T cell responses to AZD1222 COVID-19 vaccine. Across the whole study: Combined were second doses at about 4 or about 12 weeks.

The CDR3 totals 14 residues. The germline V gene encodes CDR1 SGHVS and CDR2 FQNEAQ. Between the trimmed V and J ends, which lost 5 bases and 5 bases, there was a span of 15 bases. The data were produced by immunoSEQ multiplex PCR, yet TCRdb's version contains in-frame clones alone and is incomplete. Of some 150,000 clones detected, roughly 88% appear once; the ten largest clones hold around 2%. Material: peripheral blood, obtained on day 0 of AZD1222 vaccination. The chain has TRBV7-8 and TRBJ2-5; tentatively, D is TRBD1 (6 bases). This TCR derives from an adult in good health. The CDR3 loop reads CASSLPWQGETQYF. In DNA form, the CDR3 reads TGTGCCAGCAGCCTACCGTGGCAGGGGGAGACCCAGTACTTC.